One and the same sample provided the 30 T cell receptor beta chains below, sequenced in a study of blood T cell repertoires in COVID-19. Profiling relied on immunoSEQ multiplex PCR, and the TCRdb table lists in-frame clones only, not all of them. The sample has approximately 470,000 clones, roughly 87% seen once. Material for sequencing was PBMCs or T cells enriched from blood (not recorded which). These receptors were collected from a young woman who had recovered from COVID-19.

The rearrangement links TRBV5-1 to TRBJ2-7, with D hard to call. This CDR3 spans 12 amino acids. Between the trimmed V and J ends, which lost 1 base and 4 bases, there was a span of 6 bases. Germline CDR1 and CDR2: SGHRS and YFSETQ. CDR3 sequence (DNA): TGCGCCAGCAGCTTGCCCGCGTACGAGCAGTACTTC. It encodes CASSLPAYEQYF.

The V gene is TRBV19, the J gene TRBJ1-4; D uncertain. Trimming removed 5 bases at V and 0 bases at J, with 7 bases between. Germline-derived CDR1 and CDR2 are LNHDA and SQIVND (reference sequence). This CDR3 comprises 14 residues. The CDR3 bases are TGTGCCAGTAGTCTCGGTCCAACTAATGAAAAACTGTTTTTT. It codes for CASSLGPTNEKLFF.

The rearrangement links TRBV5-1 to TRBJ1-4; D might be TRBD1 (6 bases). The CDR3 covers 15 residues. V was clipped by 4 bases and J by 7 bases, with 17 bases between them. Germline V lookup: CDR1 SGHRS, CDR2 YFSETQ. CDR3 sequence reads: CASSDAQGTPEKLFF. In DNA, the CDR3 is TGCGCCAGCAGCGACGCACAGGGTACGCCTGAAAAACTGTTTTTT.

The chain combines TRBV15 with TRBJ2-7; D uncertain. CDR3 length: 14 residues. Germline lookup yields CDR1 LNHNV and CDR2 YYDKDF (reference sequence). V was clipped by 3 bases and J by 0 bases, with 9 bases between them. The CDR3 is CATSRETVSYEQYF. The DNA of the CDR3 is TGTGCCACCAGCAGGGAGACCGTCTCCTACGAGCAGTACTTC.

This rearrangement joins TRBV4-1 to TRBJ2-5, with 14 bases fitting TRBD2. The junction had 12 bases not matched to a gene; V was cut back by 4 bases and J by 2 bases. Germline V gives CDR1 MGHRA, CDR2 YSYEKL. The CDR3 sequence is 19 residues long. CDR3 DNA: TGCGCCAGCAGCCCTAAGGGGGGACTAGCGGGGGCGGGGCAAGAGACCCAGTACTTC. It is translated as CASSPKGGLAGAGQETQYF.

J is TRBJ1-1 and V is TRBV27, with TRBD1 as a possible D gene (6 bases). The germline CDR1 and CDR2 sequences are MNHEY and SMNVEV (reference sequence). Trimming left V 2 bases short and J 7 bases short, with 11 bases between. The CDR3 is 13 residues long. The CDR3 DNA sequence: TGTGCCAGCAGTTTAGGGGGGGCTAGTGAAGCTTTCTTT. This gives the protein CASSLGGASEAFF.

The gene calls are TRBV5-6 and TRBJ2-5; TRBD1 matches 7 bases. The CDR3 loop spans 15 amino acids. Germline V gene lookup returns CDR1 SGHDT and CDR2 YYEEEE. Germline trimming cut 4 bases from V and 1 base from J; bases unmatched to any gene: 7. CDR3 sequence reads: CASSVQGVAQETQYF. DNA for the CDR3: TGTGCCAGCAGCGTCCAGGGGGTTGCCCAAGAGACCCAGTACTTC.

V usage is TRBV30 and J usage is TRBJ2-2; possibly TRBD2 for D (7 bases). V was cut by 7 bases and J by 4 bases, with 13 bases left in between. The germline V gene has CDR1 GTSNPN and CDR2 SVGIG (reference sequence). The CDR3 consists of 13 residues. CDR3 bases: TGTGCCTTTGGCGGGGGCAGCACCGGGGAGCTGTTTTTT. It specifies CAFGGGSTGELFF.

V gene TRBV28 combines with J gene TRBJ2-7, with D maybe TRBD2 (5 bases). Per the germline V gene, CDR1 is MDHEN and CDR2 is SYDVKM. The CDR3 length is 13 residues. Trimming removed 5 bases from V and 3 bases from J, with 11 bases in between. The CDR3 sequence: CASSPGLSYEQYF. The CDR3 bases are TGTGCCAGCAGTCCCGGACTTAGCTACGAGCAGTACTTC. The full variable domain, its missing parts supplied by reference TRBV28 and TRBJ2-7, is DVKVTQSSRYLVKRTGEKVFLECVQDMDHENMFWYRQDPGLGLRLIYFSYDVKMKEKGDIPEGYSVSREKKERFSLILESASTNQTSMYLCASSPGLSYEQYFGPGTRLTVT.

V gene TRBV24-1 combines with J gene TRBJ1-1; TRBD1 matches at 12 bases. V shed 8 bases and J 3 bases; nucleotides not matched to a gene: 6. This CDR3 region has 15 residues. Germline assignment: CDR1 KGHDR and CDR2 SFDVKD. CDR3 bases: TGTGCCACCACGGGACAGGGGGCGCGGGACACTGAAGCTTTCTTT. This encodes CATTGQGARDTEAFF.

The rearrangement links TRBV6-5 to TRBJ1-3, with TRBD1 as a possible D gene (5 bases). CDR3 size: 16 residues. V lost 2 bases, J lost 0 bases, and 11 bases lay in between. Germline CDR1 MNHEY, CDR2 SVGAGI. The CDR3 is CASSYQTASSGNTIYF. The CDR3 region has the DNA TGTGCCAGCAGTTACCAGACAGCAAGCTCTGGAAACACCATATATTTT.

The chain joins TRBV4-1 to TRBJ2-3; D is perhaps TRBD2 (5 bases). This CDR3 is 15 amino acids long. V gave up 1 base and J gave up 6 bases, with 14 bases separating them. Per the germline V gene, CDR1 is MGHRA and CDR2 is YSYEKL. The CDR3 DNA follows: TGCGCCAGCAGCCAAGTAGGACTGGGCGTGGATACGCAGTATTTT. It yields the protein CASSQVGLGVDTQYF.

V gene TRBV28 combines with J gene TRBJ1-3, with unresolved D. The CDR3 contains 16 residues. Trimming left V 5 bases short and J 0 bases short, with 14 bases between. CDR1 and CDR2 from the germline V gene are MDHEN and SYDVKM. CDR3 DNA sequence: TGTGCCAGCAGTCCCAACCGAGAGAGCTCTGGAAACACCATATATTTT. It specifies CASSPNRESSGNTIYF.

This clone has just one count. CDR3 sequence (DNA): TGTGCCAGCAGTTACTCTCGGGGAACAACAGGAAACACCATATATTTT. Its translation: CASSYSRGTTGNTIYF. The genes are TRBV6-5 and TRBJ1-3; D unresolved. V was trimmed by 0 bases and J by 4 bases, leaving 13 bases between them. Germline loops: CDR1 MNHEY, CDR2 SVGAGI. This CDR3 is built from 16 residues.

The V and J genes are TRBV10-3 and TRBJ1-6; no clear D. Trimming removed 7 bases from V and 4 bases from J, with 17 bases in between. Germline lookup yields CDR1 ENHRY and CDR2 SYGVKD. This CDR3 has 16 residues. The CDR3 loop reads CAINNGETSYNSPLHF. The CDR3 nucleotides are TGTGCCATCAATAACGGGGAAACCTCTTATAATTCACCCCTCCACTTT.

The chain has TRBV2 and TRBJ1-5, with 8 bases identical to TRBD1. The V and J ends lost 6 bases and 4 bases, in that order; junction bases with no gene match: 8. Germline loops: CDR1 SNHLY, CDR2 FYNNEI. The CDR3 runs 15 residues. CDR3 region: CASRGGQGQNQPQHF. The CDR3 region has the DNA TGTGCCAGCAGGGGTGGACAGGGTCAAAATCAGCCCCAGCATTTT.

The gene calls are TRBV5-6 and TRBJ2-5; D is unresolved. CDR1 is SGHDT and CDR2 is YYEEEE in the germline V gene. The CDR3 is made up of 11 amino acids. V lost 4 bases and J 1 base, leaving 2 bases between the germline ends. DNA of the CDR3: TGTGCCAGCAGCCTCCAAGAGACCCAGTACTTC. This encodes CASSLQETQYF. The full variable domain, completed using reference TRBV5-6 and TRBJ2-5, is DAGVTQSPTHLIKTRGQQVTLRCSPKSGHDTVSWYQQALGQGPQFIFQYYEEEERQRGNFPDRFSGHQFPNYSSELNVNALLLGDSALYLCASSLQETQYFGPGTRLLVL.

The chain couples TRBV25-1 to TRBJ1-4; 7 nucleotides agree with TRBD1. The germline V gene encodes CDR1 MGHDK and CDR2 SYGVNS. Trimming took 6 bases from V and 8 from J; bases not matched to a gene: 9. CDR3 size: 14 residues. The CDR3 DNA follows: TGTGCCAGCAGCATAGGGACAGCCGCCGAAAAACTGTTTTTT. Amino acids: CASSIGTAAEKLFF.

CDR3 bases: TGTGCCAGCAGCTTAGGCGGGGAGTACCAAGAGACCCAGTACTTC. Translation: CASSLGGEYQETQYF. This chain links TRBV11-2 with TRBJ2-5, with D perhaps TRBD2 (6 bases). V lost 1 base and J 0 bases, leaving 9 bases between the germline ends. CDR1 is SGHAT and CDR2 is FQNNGV in the germline V gene. The CDR3 is made up of 15 amino acids.

The rearrangement joins TRBV6-6 to TRBJ2-7; the D gene is possibly TRBD1 (5 bases). This CDR3 is built from 12 residues. The germline V and J ends were trimmed by 3 bases and 7 bases, with 10 bases remaining between them. Germline assignment: CDR1 MNHNY and CDR2 SVGAGI (reference sequence). The CDR3 DNA follows: TGTGCCAGCAGTTATCTTAGGGGAGAGCAGTACTTC. It codes for CASSYLRGEQYF.

The chain recombines TRBV7-9 with TRBJ2-3, with TRBD2 identical over 13 bases. Trimming cost V 8 bases and J 4 bases; bases outside gene matches: 3. Germline CDR1 reads SEHNR; CDR2 reads FQNEAQ (reference sequence). The CDR3 consists of 14 residues. CDR3 nucleotides: TGTGCCAGCCGCGGACTAGCGGGGGCAGATACGCAGTATTTT. It encodes CASRGLAGADTQYF.

This clone was observed once. The gene calls are TRBV5-1 and TRBJ1-1, with D uncertain. V lost 3 bases and J lost 1, with 16 bases in between. The CDR3 is 16 residues long. CDR1 is SGHRS and CDR2 is YFSETQ in the germline V gene. CDR3 in DNA: TGCGCCAGCAGCTCGCGGGAAGTGAGACCGAACACTGAAGCTTTCTTT. Residues: CASSSREVRPNTEAFF.

This clone was observed once. The rearrangement links TRBV7-6 to TRBJ2-7; TRBD2 aligns across 7 bases. The CDR3 contains 12 residues. CDR1 is SGHVS, CDR2 FNYEAQ, per germline. V lost 3 bases and J lost 7; bases outside the gene matches: 3. The CDR3 DNA is TGTGCCAGCAGCTTCCGAGCGGGGGAGCAGTACTTC. Amino acids: CASSFRAGEQYF.

This sequence joins TRBV10-3 and TRBJ1-4; no clear D gene. The V gene lost 3 bases and the J gene lost 5 bases, with 10 bases spanning the gap. The CDR3 length is 14 residues. Germline V gene sequence: CDR1 ENHRY, CDR2 SYGVKD. The CDR3: CAISDFGGNEKLFF. CDR3 bases: TGTGCCATCAGTGACTTTGGAGGGAATGAAAAACTGTTTTTT.

A single count supports this clone. CDR3 nucleotides: TGTGCCAGCAGCCCCCGGACTAGCGGGGGGAGCATTCAGTACTTC. Protein: CASSPRTSGGSIQYF. The V call is TRBV7-8, the J call TRBJ2-4; 14 bases line up with TRBD2. Per the germline V gene, CDR1 is SGHVS and CDR2 is FQNEAQ. The V and J ends lost 5 bases and 9 bases, in that order; junction bases with no gene match: 6. The CDR3 extends over 15 amino acids.

This sequence joins TRBV10-2 and TRBJ1-6; TRBD1 is a possible D gene (6 bases). CDR3 length: 13 residues. Germline CDR1 WSHSY, CDR2 SAAADI. V was cut by 7 bases and J by 10 bases, with 14 bases left in between. The CDR3: CASKEQGESPLHF. The CDR3 DNA is TGCGCCAGCAAGGAACAGGGAGAATCACCCCTCCACTTT.

Only a few counts were recorded for this clone. The chain combines TRBV5-8 with TRBJ1-5; TRBD1 is a possible D gene (6 bases). Trimming left V 2 bases short and J 6 bases short, with 12 bases between. This CDR3 has 14 residues. The germline V gene encodes CDR1 SGHTS and CDR2 YDEGEE. CDR3: CASSFTGRGQPQHF. In nucleotides, the CDR3 is TGTGCCAGCAGCTTTACAGGGAGGGGTCAGCCCCAGCATTTT. Full variable domain (rest looked up from reference TRBV5-8 and TRBJ1-5): EAGVTQSPTHLIKTRGQQATLRCSPISGHTSVYWYQQALGLGLQFLLWYDEGEERNRGNFPPRFSGRQFPNYSSELNVNALELEDSALYLCASSFTGRGQPQHFGDGTRLSIL.

V is TRBV19 and J is TRBJ1-1, with a tentative D call TRBD1 (5 bases). V shed 5 bases and J shed 11 bases, with 12 bases lying between them. CDR3 length: 11 amino acids. Germline CDR1 LNHDA, CDR2 SQIVND (reference sequence). The CDR3 reads CASSWGAGAFF. CDR3 DNA: TGTGCCAGTAGTTGGGGCGCTGGTGCTTTCTTT.

The chain links TRBV6-5 to TRBJ2-7, with 7 bases fitting TRBD1. Germline values: CDR1 MNHEY, CDR2 SVGAGI. J lost 3 bases, V lost 6 bases, and 8 bases had no gene match. The CDR3 runs to 14 residues. The chain's CDR3 is CASSTTGQIYEQYF. The CDR3 nucleotides read TGTGCCAGCAGCACCACGGGACAGATCTACGAGCAGTACTTC.

This sequence joins TRBV6-4 and TRBJ1-2; D may be TRBD1 (5 bases). The ends were cut back, 5 bases at V and 0 bases at J, with 13 bases in the middle. Germline-derived CDR1 and CDR2 are MRHNA and SNTAGT. There are 15 residues in the CDR3. The CDR3 loop reads CASSRSGDPNYGYTF. CDR3 nucleotides: TGTGCCAGCAGTCGGTCGGGGGACCCTAACTATGGCTACACCTTC.